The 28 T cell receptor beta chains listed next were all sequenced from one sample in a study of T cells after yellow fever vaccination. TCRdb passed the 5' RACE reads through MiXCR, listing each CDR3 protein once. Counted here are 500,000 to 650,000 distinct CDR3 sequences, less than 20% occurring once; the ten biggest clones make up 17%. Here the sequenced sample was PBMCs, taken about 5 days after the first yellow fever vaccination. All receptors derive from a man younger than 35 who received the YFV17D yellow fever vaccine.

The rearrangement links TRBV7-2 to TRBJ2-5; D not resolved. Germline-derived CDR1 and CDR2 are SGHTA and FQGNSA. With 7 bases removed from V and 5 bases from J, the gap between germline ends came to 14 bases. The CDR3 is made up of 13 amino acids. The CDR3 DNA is TGTGCCAGCACCTTTTTAGAGGCGGAGACCCAGTACTTC. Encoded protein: CASTFLEAETQYF.

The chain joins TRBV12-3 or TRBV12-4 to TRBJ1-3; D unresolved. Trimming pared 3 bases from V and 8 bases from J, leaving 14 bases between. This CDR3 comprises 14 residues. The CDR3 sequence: CASSFFTATHTIYF. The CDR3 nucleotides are TGTGCCAGCAGTTTTTTCACCGCGACGCACACCATATATTTT.

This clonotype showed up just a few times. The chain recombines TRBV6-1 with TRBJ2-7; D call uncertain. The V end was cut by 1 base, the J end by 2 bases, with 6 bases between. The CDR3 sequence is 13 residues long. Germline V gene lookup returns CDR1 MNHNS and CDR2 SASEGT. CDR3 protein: CASSEVMPYEQYF. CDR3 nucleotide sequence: TGTGCCAGCAGTGAAGTCATGCCCTACGAGCAGTACTTC.

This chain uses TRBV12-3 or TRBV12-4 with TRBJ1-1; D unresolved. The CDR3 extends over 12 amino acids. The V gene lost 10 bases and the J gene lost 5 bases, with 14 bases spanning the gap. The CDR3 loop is CAILRWDTEAFF. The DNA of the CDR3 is TGTGCCATACTTCGGTGGGATACTGAAGCTTTCTTT.

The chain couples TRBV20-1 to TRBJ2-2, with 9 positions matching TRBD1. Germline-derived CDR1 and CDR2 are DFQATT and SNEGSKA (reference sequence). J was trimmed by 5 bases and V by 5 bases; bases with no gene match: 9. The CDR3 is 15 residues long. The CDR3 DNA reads TGCAGTGCTTTATACAGGGGACAGGGAACCGGGGAGCTGTTTTTT. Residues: CSALYRGQGTGELFF.

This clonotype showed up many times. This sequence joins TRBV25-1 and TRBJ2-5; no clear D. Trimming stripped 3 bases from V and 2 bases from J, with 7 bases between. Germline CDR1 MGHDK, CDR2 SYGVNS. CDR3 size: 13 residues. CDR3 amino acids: CASSDPRQETQYF. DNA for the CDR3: TGTGCCAGCAGTGATCCCAGGCAAGAGACCCAGTACTTC.

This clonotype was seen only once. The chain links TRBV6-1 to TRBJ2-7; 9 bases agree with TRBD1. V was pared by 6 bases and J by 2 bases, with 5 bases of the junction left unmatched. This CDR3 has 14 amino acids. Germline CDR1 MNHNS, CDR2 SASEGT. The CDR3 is CASRLGQGTYEQYF. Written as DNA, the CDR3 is TGTGCCAGCAGATTGGGACAGGGCACCTACGAGCAGTACTTC.

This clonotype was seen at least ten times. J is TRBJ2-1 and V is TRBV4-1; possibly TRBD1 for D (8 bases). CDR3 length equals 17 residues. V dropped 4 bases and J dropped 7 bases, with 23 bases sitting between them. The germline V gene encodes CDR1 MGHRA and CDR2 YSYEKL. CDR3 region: CASSPTGGGEGINEQFF. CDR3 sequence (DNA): TGCGCCAGCAGCCCCACAGGGGGAGGGGAAGGGATTAATGAGCAGTTCTTC.

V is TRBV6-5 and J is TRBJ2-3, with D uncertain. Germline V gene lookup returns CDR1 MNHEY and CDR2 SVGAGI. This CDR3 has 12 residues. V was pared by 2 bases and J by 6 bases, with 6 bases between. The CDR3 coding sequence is TGTGCCAGCAGTTACGTAAGGGATACGCAGTATTTT. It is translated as CASSYVRDTQYF.

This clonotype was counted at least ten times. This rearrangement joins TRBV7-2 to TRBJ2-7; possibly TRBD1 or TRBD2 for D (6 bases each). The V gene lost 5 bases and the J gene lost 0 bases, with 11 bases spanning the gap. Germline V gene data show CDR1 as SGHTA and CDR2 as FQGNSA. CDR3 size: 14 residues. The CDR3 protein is CASSQGGSSYEQYV. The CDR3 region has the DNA TGTGCCAGCAGCCAAGGGGGGAGCTCCTACGAGCAGTACGTC.

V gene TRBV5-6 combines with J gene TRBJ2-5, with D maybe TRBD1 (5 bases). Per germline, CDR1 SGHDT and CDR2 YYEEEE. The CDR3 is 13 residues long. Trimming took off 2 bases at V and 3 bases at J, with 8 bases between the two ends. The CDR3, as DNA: TGTGCCAGCAGCTTCGCCAGGGAAGAGACCCAGTACTTC. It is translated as CASSFAREETQYF.

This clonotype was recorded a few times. CDR3 residues: CASSAGSTIAEAFF. CDR3 nucleotides: TGTGCCAGCAGTGCTGGGTCAACGATCGCTGAAGCTTTCTTT. The V call is TRBV2, the J call TRBJ1-1; D is unclear. V dropped 4 bases and J dropped 6 bases, with 15 bases sitting between them. The CDR3 has 14 residues. Per germline, CDR1 SNHLY and CDR2 FYNNEI. The complete variable domain, with remaining parts taken from reference TRBV2 and TRBJ1-1, reads EPEVTQTPSHQVTQMGQEVILRCVPISNHLYFYWYRQILGQKVEFLVSFYNNEISEKSEIFDDQFSVERPDGSNFTLKIRSTKLEDSAMYFCASSAGSTIAEAFFGQGTRLTVV.

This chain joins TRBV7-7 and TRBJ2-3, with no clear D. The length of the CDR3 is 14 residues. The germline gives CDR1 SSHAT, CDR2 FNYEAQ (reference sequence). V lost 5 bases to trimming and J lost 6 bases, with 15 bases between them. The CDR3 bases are TGTGCCAGCAGCCCAGTCCGCGACTCGGATACGCAGTATTTT. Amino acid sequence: CASSPVRDSDTQYF.

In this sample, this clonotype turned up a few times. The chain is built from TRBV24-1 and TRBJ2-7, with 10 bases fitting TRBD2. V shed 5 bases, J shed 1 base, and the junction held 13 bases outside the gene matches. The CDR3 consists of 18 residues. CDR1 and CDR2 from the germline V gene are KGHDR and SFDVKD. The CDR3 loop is CATSALVIAGGPSYEQYF. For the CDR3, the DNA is TGTGCCACCAGTGCTCTGGTAATAGCGGGGGGCCCTTCCTACGAGCAGTACTTC.

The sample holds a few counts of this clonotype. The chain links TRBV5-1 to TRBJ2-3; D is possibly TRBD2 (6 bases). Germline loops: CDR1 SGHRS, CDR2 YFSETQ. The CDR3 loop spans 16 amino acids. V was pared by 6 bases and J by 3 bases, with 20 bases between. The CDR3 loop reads CASIVDGGDITDTQYF. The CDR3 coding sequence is TGCGCCAGCATTGTTGACGGGGGAGATATAACAGATACGCAGTATTTT.

This CDR3 reads CASSPASQQPQHF. CDR3 coding DNA: TGTGCCAGCAGTCCAGCAAGCCAACAGCCCCAGCATTTT. V and J are TRBV6-1 and TRBJ1-5; D unclear. This CDR3 is 13 amino acids long. From germline, CDR1 is MNHNS and CDR2 SASEGT. V was clipped by 5 bases and J by 7 bases, with 12 bases between them.

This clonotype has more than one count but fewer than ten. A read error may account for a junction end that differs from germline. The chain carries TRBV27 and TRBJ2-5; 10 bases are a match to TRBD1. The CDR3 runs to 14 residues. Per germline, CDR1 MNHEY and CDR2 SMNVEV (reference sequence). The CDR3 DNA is TGCACCAGCAGTTCGGGGACAGGGGTGAAGACCCAGTACTTC. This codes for CTSSSGTGVKTQYF.

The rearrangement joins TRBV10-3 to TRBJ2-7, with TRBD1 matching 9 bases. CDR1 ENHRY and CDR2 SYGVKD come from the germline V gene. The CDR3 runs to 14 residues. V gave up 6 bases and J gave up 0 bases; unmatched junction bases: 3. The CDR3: CAIRDRGRSYEQYF. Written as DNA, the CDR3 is TGTGCCATCAGGGACAGGGGCCGCTCCTACGAGCAGTACTTC.

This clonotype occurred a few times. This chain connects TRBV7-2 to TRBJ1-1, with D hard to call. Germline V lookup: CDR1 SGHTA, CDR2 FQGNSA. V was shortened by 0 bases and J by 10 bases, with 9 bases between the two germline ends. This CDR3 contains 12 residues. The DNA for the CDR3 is TGTGCCAGCAGCTTAGCTTCCACGGGAGCTTTCTTT. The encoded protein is CASSLASTGAFF.

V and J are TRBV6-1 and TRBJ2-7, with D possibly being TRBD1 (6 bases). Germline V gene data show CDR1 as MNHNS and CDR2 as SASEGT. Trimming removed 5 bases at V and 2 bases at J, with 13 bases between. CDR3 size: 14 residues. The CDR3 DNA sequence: TGTGCCAGCAGTACCCTACAGGGCACCTACGAGCAGTACTTC. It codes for CASSTLQGTYEQYF.

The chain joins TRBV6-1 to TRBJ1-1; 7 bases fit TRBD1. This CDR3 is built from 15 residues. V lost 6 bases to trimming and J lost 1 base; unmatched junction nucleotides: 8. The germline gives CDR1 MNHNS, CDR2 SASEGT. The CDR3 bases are TGTGCCAGCAGCCGGGACAGTAGGCAGAACACTGAAGCTTTCTTT. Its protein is CASSRDSRQNTEAFF.

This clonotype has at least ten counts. Here the CDR3 reads CSVEHGNTEAFF. As DNA, the CDR3 is TGCAGCGTTGAACACGGGAACACTGAAGCTTTCTTT. The chain couples TRBV29-1 to TRBJ1-1; no clear D gene. This CDR3 comprises 12 residues. V dropped 2 bases and J dropped 1 base, with 5 bases sitting between them. Germline values: CDR1 SQVTM, CDR2 ANQGSEA.

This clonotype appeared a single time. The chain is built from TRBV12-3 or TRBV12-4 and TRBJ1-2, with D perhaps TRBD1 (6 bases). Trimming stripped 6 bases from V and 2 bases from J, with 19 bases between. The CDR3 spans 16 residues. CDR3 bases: TGTGCCAGCAGCCCCATTGGAGGGGGGTTGAACTATGGCTACACCTTC. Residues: CASSPIGGGLNYGYTF.

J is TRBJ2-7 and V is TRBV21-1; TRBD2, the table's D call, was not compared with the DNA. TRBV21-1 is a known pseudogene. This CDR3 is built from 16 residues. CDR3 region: CASILQLAESSYEQYF. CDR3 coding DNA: TGTGCCAGCATCCTTCAGCTAGCGGAAAGCTCCTACGAGCAGTACTTC.

CDR3 residues: CASSYMDTSSEAFF. CDR3 nucleotides: TGTGCCAGCAGTTATATGGACACCTCCTCAGAAGCTTTCTTT. This chain links TRBV6-2 or TRBV6-3 with TRBJ1-1; TRBD1 is a possible D gene (5 bases). The CDR3 runs to 14 residues. From germline, CDR1 is MNHEY and CDR2 SVGEGT. The V end was cut by 3 bases, the J end by 8 bases, with 16 bases between.

The CDR3 loop is CASSVRQGEGYTF. The CDR3 nucleotides read TGCGCCAGCAGCGTGAGACAGGGAGAAGGCTACACCTTC. The chain is built from TRBV5-1 and TRBJ1-2; 7 bases line up with TRBD1. The CDR3 sequence is 13 residues long. From germline, CDR1 is SGHRS and CDR2 YFSETQ. Germline trimming cut 4 bases from V and 8 bases from J; bases unmatched to any gene: 8.

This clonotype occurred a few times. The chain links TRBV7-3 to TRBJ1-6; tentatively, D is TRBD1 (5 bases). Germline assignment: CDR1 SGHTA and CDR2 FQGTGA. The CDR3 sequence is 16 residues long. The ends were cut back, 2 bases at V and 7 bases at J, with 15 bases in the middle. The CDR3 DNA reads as TGTGCCAGCAGCTTATTCGCGCAGGGAAACAATTCACCCCTCCACTTT. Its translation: CASSLFAQGNNSPLHF.

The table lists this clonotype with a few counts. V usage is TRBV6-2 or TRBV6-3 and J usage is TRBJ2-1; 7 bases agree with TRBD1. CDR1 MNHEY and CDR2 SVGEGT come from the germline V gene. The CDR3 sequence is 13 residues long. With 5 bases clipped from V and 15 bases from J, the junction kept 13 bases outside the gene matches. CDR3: CASSLPLDRLRFF. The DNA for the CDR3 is TGTGCCAGCAGTCTCCCTTTGGACAGGCTTCGGTTCTTC.